The sequence of this TCR gamma chain was determined in a study of Vδ1+ human thymocytes (dated by TCRdb to the late 2010s). Regarding the study in general: As a data resource, the study described the mRNA-level TRG and TRD CDR3 repertoires of highly purified Vdelta1+ thymocytes obtained from young children. Validation of the multiplex-based CDR3 amplicon strategy against 5'RACE-based CDR3 amplicon generation methods had been performed previously. What the research found in general, with its limitations: In contrast to oligoclonal peripheral blood repertoires, thymic TRG and TRD repertoires appeared to be highly polyclonal with Gaussian CDR3 length distributions. Because no clustering by age or sex was observed, donors were not stratified by these variables in the analyses. Even though sort purity was high, roughly 20% of thymic TRD sequences were Vdelta2 (and few were Vdelta3), which was not the case for the peripheral blood Vdelta1+ controls. Because unexpected Vdelta2 sequences could lead to misinterpretation of bulk repertoire data, the authors recommended using highly purified populations and validating at the single-cell level. Donors shared many TRG clonotypes (up to about 6.9x10^3), but TRD repertoires were essentially private, with at most 120 shared.

Trimming accounts for 0 bases at V and 5 bases at J, while the number of junction bases matched to no gene is 7. The CDR3 sequence holds 14 residues, the cysteine and phenylalanine included. Only the CDR3 DNA stays, 42 bases, in frame from base 1. As encoded in the germline V gene (reference sequence), CDR1 is GITISATS while CDR2 is ISYDGTV. Thymic samples were depleted of alphabeta T cells, then CD3+ TCRVdelta1+ TCRVdelta2- thymocytes were FACS-sorted. A purity of roughly 96% to 99.6% was achieved for sorted Vdelta1+ thymocytes. Thymic specimens came from roughly eight paediatric patients undergoing corrective cardiac surgery, aged from roughly 5 days to 16 months. After the thymic tissue was dispersed, mononuclear cells were isolated using a Histopaque-1077 density gradient. For staining, the antibodies used were anti-TCRVdelta1 clone TS8.2, anti-TCRVdelta2 clone B6, anti-CD3 clone HIT3a and anti-TCRalphabeta clone IP26.

As regards this clone: The clone's antigen remains unknown. No quality values exist for individual bases; no much larger clone is one base distant.

RNA was isolated using the RNeasy mini kit, and reverse transcription was performed with Superscript III. CDR3 amplicons were generated by multiplex PCR with pooled V-gene forward primers and a constant-region reverse primer carrying Illumina adaptor overhangs. After gel purification, the amplicons were indexed with Nextera index primers during about 8 additional PCR cycles and then purified using AMPure XP beads. Sequencing of libraries was performed on an Illumina MiSeq using paired-end 250 bp reads, dual indexing and a roughly 20% PhiX spike-in. The authors processed their data as follows. Reads were quality checked with FastQC, and TRG read pairs were merged with ea-utils fastq-join. IMGT/HighV-QUEST was used to annotate sequences, retaining only productive sequences with an unambiguous V-gene assignment, and each clonotype was defined by an identical CDR3 sequence. Downstream analysis used VDJtools 1.1.1, tcR 2.2.3, Treemap and vegan Shannon diversity in R 3.4.4. After TCRdb called clones again from the public reads with CATT, rows with identical DNA were merged. TCRdb's processing, not the authors', yielded these V and J calls. This sample comprises more than 9,000 gamma-chain clones, around 42% of them detected only once. Together, the top ten hold roughly 2% of the sample.

Sequencing input: Vdelta1+ gamma-delta thymocytes from the thymus. The cell subset or site label of this sample denotes: FACS-sorted CD3+ TCRalphabeta- TCRVdelta1+ TCRVdelta2- thymocytes. This TCR was sampled from a boy under two years old who had congenital heart surgery. The sequence is built from TRGV9 and TRGJ1 or TRGJ2. Read as DNA, the sequence is TGTGCCTTGTGGGAGGTGCGGGATCATTATAAGAAACTCTTT. The resulting protein is CALWEVRDHYKKLF.